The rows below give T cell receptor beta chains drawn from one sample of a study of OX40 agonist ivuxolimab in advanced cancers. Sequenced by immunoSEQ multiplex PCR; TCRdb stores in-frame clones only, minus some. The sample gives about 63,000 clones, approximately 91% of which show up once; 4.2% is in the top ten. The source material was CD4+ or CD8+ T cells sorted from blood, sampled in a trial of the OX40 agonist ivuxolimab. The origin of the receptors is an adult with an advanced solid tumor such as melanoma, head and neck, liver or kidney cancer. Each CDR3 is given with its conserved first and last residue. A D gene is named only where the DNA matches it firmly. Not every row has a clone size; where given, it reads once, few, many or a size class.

TGTGCCAGCAGTTCCCCCTACTTCTACGAGCAGTACTTC	CASSSPYFYEQYF	.	TRBV27	TRBJ2-7	.
TGTGCCAGCAGCGAGAGCGGGGGGGCTCGAGCCGGGGAGCTGTTTTTT	CASSESGGARAGELFF	TRBD2	TRBV27	TRBJ2-2	.
TGTGCCAGCATGGGACAGGCCACTTACGAGCAGTACTTC	CASMGQATYEQYF	TRBD1	TRBV6-6	TRBJ2-7	once
TGTGCCAGCAGCTTATCGGCGGGCCGCACAGATACGCAGTATTTT	CASSLSAGRTDTQYF	.	TRBV13	TRBJ2-3	once
TGTGCCAGCAGTCACGGACTAGCGGGGTTCCCTAAAGAGACCCAGTACTTC	CASSHGLAGFPKETQYF	TRBD2	TRBV7-9	TRBJ2-5	.
TGTGCCAGCAGCTTAGTGGAGACTAGCTCCTACAATGAGCAGTTCTTC	CASSLVETSSYNEQFF	.	TRBV13	TRBJ2-1	.
TGTGCCAGCCGACGGGGTTTCTCCTATAATTCACCCCTCCACTTT	CASRRGFSYNSPLHF	.	TRBV28	TRBJ1-6	.
TGTGCCAGCAGCTTACTAACCGGGACTTACTCCTACAATGAGCAGTTCTTC	CASSLLTGTYSYNEQFF	.	TRBV11-2	TRBJ2-1	.
TGCGCCAGCAGCCTAGAGAACGAAAAACTGTTTTTT	CASSLENEKLFF	.	TRBV4-1	TRBJ1-4	once
TGTGCCAGCAGTTCCCATCGGGGGAGCTCCTACGAGCAGTACTTC	CASSSHRGSSYEQYF	.	TRBV14	TRBJ2-7	.
TGTGCCAGCAGCTTACCACAGGGCGGGACAGATACGCAGTATTTT	CASSLPQGGTDTQYF	.	TRBV7-9	TRBJ2-3	.
TGTGCCAGTAGTATCGACCGGGACACAATATTCTATGGCTACACCTTC	CASSIDRDTIFYGYTF	.	TRBV19	TRBJ1-2	.
TGTGCCAGCAGCTCTTGGGGTGGCACTGAAGCTTTCTTT	CASSSWGGTEAFF	.	TRBV5-5	TRBJ1-1	.
TGCGCCAGCAGCTCCCGACGGGACTCCTACAATGAGCAGTTCTTC	CASSSRRDSYNEQFF	.	TRBV4-1	TRBJ2-1	.
TGTGCTAGCAGCTCCTACATCACAGATACGCAGTATTTT	CASSSYITDTQYF	.	TRBV7-7	TRBJ2-3	.
TGTGCCAGCAGTGACTCGGCTGGGTCTGGGGCCAACGTCCTGACTTTC	CASSDSAGSGANVLTF	.	TRBV6-4	TRBJ2-6	.
TGCAGCGTTGAAGTTCTTTCGGGACAGAGGAACTATGGCTACACCTTC	CSVEVLSGQRNYGYTF	TRBD1	TRBV29-1	TRBJ1-2	.
TGTGCCAGCAGTTCGTGGCGGGAGAACACTGAAGCTTTCTTT	CASSSWRENTEAFF	.	TRBV27	TRBJ1-1	.
TGCGCCAGCAGCCAAGATATCGGGGGTTTTAGCTCTGGAAACACCATATATTTT	CASSQDIGGFSSGNTIYF	.	TRBV4-3	TRBJ1-3	.
TGCGCCAGCAGCCAAGGGGGACTAGCGGGAGCCTACGAGCAGTACTTC	CASSQGGLAGAYEQYF	TRBD2	TRBV4-1	TRBJ2-7	once
TGTGCCAGCAGCTTGGGAGGGGTTTTTGGCAATCAGCCCCAGCATTTT	CASSLGGVFGNQPQHF	.	TRBV5-6	TRBJ1-5	.
TGTGCCAGCAGCGCAGACAGGGGGTGGTATGGCTACACCTTC	CASSADRGWYGYTF	TRBD1	TRBV5-5	TRBJ1-2	.
TGTGCCAGCAGTCCAACTAGCGTTGAGCAGTTCTTC	CASSPTSVEQFF	TRBD2	TRBV2	TRBJ2-1	.
TGTGCCAGCAGCGTAGTGGGATTAAGCACAGATACGCAGTATTTT	CASSVVGLSTDTQYF	.	TRBV9	TRBJ2-3	.
TGTGCCAGCAGCTACCGGGACAGAGACACAGATACGCAGTATTTT	CASSYRDRDTDTQYF	TRBD1	TRBV7-9	TRBJ2-3	.
TGTGCCAGCAGCATGGGTTCTAGCACAGATACGCAGTATTTT	CASSMGSSTDTQYF	.	TRBV9	TRBJ2-3	.
TGTGCCAGCAGCGGGACTAGCGGGGGGGCTAGTGAGCAGTTCTTC	CASSGTSGGASEQFF	TRBD2	TRBV2	TRBJ2-1	.
TGTGCCAGCAGCCTTACGGGACAGGGGGCTAGCAATCAGCCCCAGCATTTT	CASSLTGQGASNQPQHF	TRBD1	TRBV11-2	TRBJ1-5	.
TGTGCCAGCAGTTTCCGGCAGGGTAACACTGAAGCTTTCTTT	CASSFRQGNTEAFF	.	TRBV27	TRBJ1-1	.
TGTGCCAGCAGCGTTAGCGGGAGTGGTACAGATACGCAGTATTTT	CASSVSGSGTDTQYF	TRBD2	TRBV9	TRBJ2-3	.
TGTGCCAGCAGCCCCGAGGGAGAGAAGGAAAAACTGTTTTTT	CASSPEGEKEKLFF	.	TRBV7-3	TRBJ1-4	.
TGTGCCAGCAGTTACTCGGGGACGGATACGCAGTATTTT	CASSYSGTDTQYF	.	TRBV6-5	TRBJ2-3	.
TGTGCCAGCATCCGAAGGGAGCGTGGGGTCGGCGAGCAGTACTTC	CASIRRERGVGEQYF	.	TRBV6-4	TRBJ2-7	.
TGCGCCAGCAGCCAAGAGATTCCTCTAGCGGGGGGTCACAATGAGCAGTTCTTC	CASSQEIPLAGGHNEQFF	TRBD2	TRBV4-1	TRBJ2-1	.
TGTGCCTGGAGTCACGCGTACCAAGAGACCCAGTACTTC	CAWSHAYQETQYF	.	TRBV30	TRBJ2-5	.
TGTGCCAGCAGTTCACTCCAGGGGGCCGGCCAAGAGACCCAGTACTTC	CASSSLQGAGQETQYF	TRBD1	TRBV27	TRBJ2-5	.
TGTGCCAGCAGGGCGGCAGGGAGGAGCACTGAAGCTTTCTTT	CASRAAGRSTEAFF	.	TRBV6-1	TRBJ1-1	.
TGTGCCAGCAGTCAACTGGCGGGAGGCTCCTACGAGCAGTACTTC	CASSQLAGGSYEQYF	TRBD2	TRBV6-6	TRBJ2-7	once
TGCGCCAGCAGCCTTACTGGCGGAGGGGAGCAGTACTTC	CASSLTGGGEQYF	.	TRBV4-3	TRBJ2-7	.
TGTGCCAGCAGCTTGGAGTCGCGGGAGCTGTTTTTT	CASSLESRELFF	.	TRBV5-4	TRBJ2-2	.